The 11 T cell receptor beta chains below were found in one sample sequenced in a study of regulatory T cells in long-lasting Graves disease. Time point here: newly diagnosed GD, antithyroid drugs for less than 3 months. PBMCs were the source of the RNA used for TCR sequencing. For TCR beta, libraries came from iRepertoire HTBI primers and Arm-PCR of CDR3 regions. TCRdb fed the multiplex PCR reads into MiXCR, producing one record per CDR3 protein. The table includes roughly 520,000 distinct CDR3 sequences, approximately 12% detected once. These same data were also listed under a study on T cells in Graves' hyperthyroidism and ophthalmopathy.

The sequencing here drew on peripheral blood mononuclear cells (PBMCs), taken at new diagnosis, from a patient treated with antithyroid drugs. These receptors were collected from a woman under 40 with Graves disease.

This clonotype was picked up many times. This chain connects TRBV11-2 to TRBJ2-7; TRBD1 matches at 8 bases. Germline loops: CDR1 SGHAT, CDR2 FQNNGV. Unmatched junction bases numbered 3, after V lost 3 bases and J lost 2 bases. The CDR3 consists of 14 residues. CDR3 sequence reads: CASSFETGAYEQYF. For the CDR3, the DNA is TGTGCCAGCAGCTTTGAGACAGGGGCCTACGAGCAGTACTTC.

This clonotype was seen ten or more times. The chain couples TRBV13 to TRBJ2-1; TRBD1 agrees at 8 bases. Germline trimming cut 4 bases from V and 6 bases from J; bases unmatched to any gene: 8. The length of the CDR3 is 15 residues. Germline-derived CDR1 and CDR2 are PRHDT and FYEKMQ (reference sequence). CDR3 in amino acids: CASSSLPGQGNEQFF. In nucleotides, the CDR3 is TGTGCCAGCAGCTCCCTTCCTGGACAGGGCAATGAGCAGTTCTTC.

The V and J genes are TRBV20-1 and TRBJ2-2; D remains unclear. Between the trimmed V and J ends, which lost 6 bases and 8 bases, there was a span of 16 bases. The CDR3 consists of 13 residues. CDR1 is DFQATT, CDR2 SNEGSKA, per germline (reference sequence). CDR3 loop: CSASMRPAGELFF. As DNA, the CDR3 is TGCAGTGCCTCAATGCGCCCCGCTGGGGAGCTGTTTTTT.

This clonotype has a handful of counts. The chain joins TRBV18 to TRBJ2-1; TRBD2 agrees at 13 bases. The V gene's germline CDR1 is KGHSH and CDR2 LQKENI. This CDR3 comprises 19 residues. V trimming: 4 bases; J trimming: 2 bases; junction bases outside the gene matches: 11. This CDR3 is CASSQPGLAGNPTYNEQFF. The DNA of the CDR3 is TGTGCCAGCTCACAACCGGGACTAGCGGGGAATCCAACCTACAATGAGCAGTTCTTC.

This clonotype was counted ten times or more. The chain has TRBV27 and TRBJ1-2; 7 nucleotides agree with TRBD1. The length of the CDR3 is 15 residues. Trimming at V came to 5 bases and at J to 2 bases, leaving 8 bases not matched to a gene. Germline V lookup: CDR1 MNHEY, CDR2 SMNVEV (reference sequence). The CDR3 spells CASSPWGQSNYGYTF. DNA of the CDR3: TGTGCCAGCAGTCCATGGGGACAGTCGAACTATGGCTACACCTTC.

This clonotype came up a few times. The rearrangement links TRBV6-1 to TRBJ2-7; D tentatively reads TRBD1 or TRBD2 (5 bases each). Trimming took 3 bases from V and 0 from J, leaving 12 bases between them. This CDR3 has 15 residues. Germline V gene lookup returns CDR1 MNHNS and CDR2 SASEGT. This chain's CDR3 is CASSDEGRSSYEQYF. The CDR3 nucleotides read TGTGCCAGCAGTGACGAGGGGCGCAGCTCCTACGAGCAGTACTTC.

This clonotype showed up many times. The rearrangement uses TRBV12-5 and TRBJ2-5; a possible D gene is TRBD1 (6 bases). This CDR3 region has 15 residues. CDR1 is LGHNT, CDR2 FRNRAP, per germline. Trimming cost V 7 bases and J 5 bases, with 20 bases left between them. CDR3 in DNA: TGTGCTAGTGCCAACATAGGGACGGACAGCGAGACCCAGTACTTC. Encoded protein: CASANIGTDSETQYF.

The sample holds a few counts of this clonotype. Since the CDR3 does not end with the conserved phenylalanine or tryptophan, this likely comes from a read error. This chain uses TRBV7-2 with TRBJ2-3; D unclear. This CDR3 is 12 amino acids long. CDR1 and CDR2 (germline): SGHTA, FQGNSA. Trimming left V 3 bases short and J 2 bases short, with 3 bases between. The DNA of the CDR3 is TGTGCCAGCAGCTTCTCCACAGATACGCAGTATTCT. Protein sequence: CASSFSTDTQYS.

This chain connects TRBV7-2 to TRBJ1-2; TRBD1 matches 7 bases. Trimming cost V 1 base and J 0 bases; bases outside gene matches: 8. Germline V gene sequence: CDR1 SGHTA, CDR2 FQGNSA. The CDR3 contains 17 residues. CDR3 region: CASSLGGGGAANYGYTF. For the CDR3, the DNA is TGTGCCAGCAGCTTAGGCGGAGGGGGCGCAGCTAACTATGGCTACACCTTC. The complete variable domain, with remaining parts taken from reference TRBV7-2 and TRBJ1-2, reads GAGVSQSPSNKVTEKGKDVELRCDPISGHTALYWYRQSLGQGLEFLIYFQGNSAPDKSGLPSDRFSAERTGGSVSTLTIQRTQQEDSAVYLCASSLGGGGAANYGYTFGSGTRLTVV.

At least ten counts were recorded for this clonotype. The chain combines TRBV12-3 or TRBV12-4 with TRBJ2-6; TRBD1 is a possible D gene (5 bases). Trimming cost V 6 bases and J 1 base, with 10 bases left between them. The CDR3 loop spans 15 amino acids. DNA of the CDR3: TGTGCCAGCAGGCAACAGGCGTCTGGGGCCAACGTCCTGACTTTC. Protein: CASRQQASGANVLTF.

This rearrangement joins TRBV11-2 to TRBJ2-1, with TRBD2 matching 13 bases. The CDR3 runs to 17 residues. V was clipped by 5 bases and J by 2 bases; unmatched bases: 6. CDR1 and CDR2 (germline): SGHAT, FQNNGV. CDR3: CASSPLTSGRAYNEQFF. In DNA form, the CDR3 reads TGTGCCAGCAGCCCCCTTACTAGCGGGAGGGCCTACAATGAGCAGTTCTTC. The entire variable domain, with the rest obtained from reference TRBV11-2 and TRBJ2-1, is as follows: EAGVAQSPRYKIIEKRQSVAFWCNPISGHATLYWYQQILGQGPKLLIQFQNNGVVDDSQLPKDRFSAERLKGVDSTLKIQPAKLEDSAVYLCASSPLTSGRAYNEQFFGPGTRLTVL.